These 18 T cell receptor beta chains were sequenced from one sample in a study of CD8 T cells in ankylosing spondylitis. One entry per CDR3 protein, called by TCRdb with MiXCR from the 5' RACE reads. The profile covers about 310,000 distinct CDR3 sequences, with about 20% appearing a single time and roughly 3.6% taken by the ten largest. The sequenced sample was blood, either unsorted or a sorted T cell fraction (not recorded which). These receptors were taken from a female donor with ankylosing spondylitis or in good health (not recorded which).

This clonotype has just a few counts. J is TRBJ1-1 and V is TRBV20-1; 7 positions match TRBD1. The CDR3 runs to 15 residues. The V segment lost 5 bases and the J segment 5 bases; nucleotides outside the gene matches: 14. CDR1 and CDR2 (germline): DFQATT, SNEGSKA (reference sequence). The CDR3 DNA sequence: TGCAGTGCTGACAGGGAGACCCCCTCGGCGACTGAAGCTTTCTTT. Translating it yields CSADRETPSATEAFF.

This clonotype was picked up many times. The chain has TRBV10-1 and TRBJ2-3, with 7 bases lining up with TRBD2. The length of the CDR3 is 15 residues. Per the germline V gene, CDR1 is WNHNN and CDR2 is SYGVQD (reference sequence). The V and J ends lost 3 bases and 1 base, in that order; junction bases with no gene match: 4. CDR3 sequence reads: CASSENAGGTDTQYF. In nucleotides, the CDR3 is TGCGCCAGCAGTGAAAATGCGGGAGGCACAGATACGCAGTATTTT.

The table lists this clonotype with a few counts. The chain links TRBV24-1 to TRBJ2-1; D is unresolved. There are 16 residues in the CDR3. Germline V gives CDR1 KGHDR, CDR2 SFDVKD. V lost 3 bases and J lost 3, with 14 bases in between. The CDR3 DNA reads TGTGCCACCAGTGATCCCGGACGGAAAGGCTACAATGAGCAGTTCTTC. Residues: CATSDPGRKGYNEQFF.

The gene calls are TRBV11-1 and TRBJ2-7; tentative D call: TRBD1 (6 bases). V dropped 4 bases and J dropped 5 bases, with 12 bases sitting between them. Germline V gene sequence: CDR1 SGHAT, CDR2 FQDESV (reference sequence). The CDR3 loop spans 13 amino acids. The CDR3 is CASSSPTGNEQYF. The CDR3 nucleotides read TGTGCCAGCAGCTCTCCTACAGGGAACGAGCAGTACTTC.

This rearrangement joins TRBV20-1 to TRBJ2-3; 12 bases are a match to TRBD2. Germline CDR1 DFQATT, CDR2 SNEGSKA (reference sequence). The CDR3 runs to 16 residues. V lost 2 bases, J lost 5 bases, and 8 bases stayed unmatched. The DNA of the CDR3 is TGCAGTGCTAGACCCCTAGCGGGAGGGCAGGTAGATACGCAGTATTTT. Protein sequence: CSARPLAGGQVDTQYF.

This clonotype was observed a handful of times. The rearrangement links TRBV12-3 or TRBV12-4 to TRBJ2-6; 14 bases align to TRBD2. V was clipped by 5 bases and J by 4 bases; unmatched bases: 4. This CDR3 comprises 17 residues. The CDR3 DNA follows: TGTGCCAGCAGTCGACTAGCGGGAGGGGTAGGGGCCAACGTCCTGACTTTC. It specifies CASSRLAGGVGANVLTF.

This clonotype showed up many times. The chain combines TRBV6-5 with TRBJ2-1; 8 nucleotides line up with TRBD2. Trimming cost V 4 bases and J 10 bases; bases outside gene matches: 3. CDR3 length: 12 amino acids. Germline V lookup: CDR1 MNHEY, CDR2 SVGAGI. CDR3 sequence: CASSFRGGEQFF. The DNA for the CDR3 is TGTGCCAGCAGTTTCCGGGGGGGCGAGCAGTTCTTC.

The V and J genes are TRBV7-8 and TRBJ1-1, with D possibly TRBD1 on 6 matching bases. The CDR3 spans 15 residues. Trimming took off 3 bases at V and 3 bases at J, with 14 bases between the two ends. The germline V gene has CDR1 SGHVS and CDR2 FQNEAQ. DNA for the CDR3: TGTGCCAGCAGCTTTAGGGGGGTCTCATACACTGAAGCTTTCTTT. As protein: CASSFRGVSYTEAFF.

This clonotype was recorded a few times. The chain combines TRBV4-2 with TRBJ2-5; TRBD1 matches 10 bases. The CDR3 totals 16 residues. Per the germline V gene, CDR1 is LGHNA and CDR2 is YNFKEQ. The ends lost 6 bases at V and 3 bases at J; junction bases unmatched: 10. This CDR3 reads CASSVDRGWIEETQYF. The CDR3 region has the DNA TGTGCCAGCAGTGTGGACAGGGGGTGGATTGAAGAGACCCAGTACTTC.

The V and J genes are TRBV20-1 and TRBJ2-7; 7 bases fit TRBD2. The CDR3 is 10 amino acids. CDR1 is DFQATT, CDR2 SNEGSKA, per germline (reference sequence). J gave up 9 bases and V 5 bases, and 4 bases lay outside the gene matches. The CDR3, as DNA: TGCAGTGCTCTCTCTAGCGGGCAGTACTTC. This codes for CSALSSGQYF.

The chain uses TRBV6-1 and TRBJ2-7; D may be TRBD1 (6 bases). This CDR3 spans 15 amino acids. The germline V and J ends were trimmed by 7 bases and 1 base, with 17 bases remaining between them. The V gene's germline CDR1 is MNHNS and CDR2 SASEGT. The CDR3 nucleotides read TGTGCCAGCACCCGTTCCGGGACACTATCCTACGAGCAGTACTTC. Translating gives CASTRSGTLSYEQYF.

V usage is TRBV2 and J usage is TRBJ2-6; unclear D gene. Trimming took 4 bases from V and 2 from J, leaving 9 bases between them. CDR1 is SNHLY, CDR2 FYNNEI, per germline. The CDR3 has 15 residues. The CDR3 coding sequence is TGTGCCAGCAGTGGGATCGCAGCTGGGGCCAACGTCCTGACTTTC. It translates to CASSGIAAGANVLTF.

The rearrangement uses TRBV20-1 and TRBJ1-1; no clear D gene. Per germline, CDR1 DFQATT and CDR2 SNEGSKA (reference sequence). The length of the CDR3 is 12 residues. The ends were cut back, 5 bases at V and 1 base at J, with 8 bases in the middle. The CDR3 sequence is CSAQKGNTEAFF. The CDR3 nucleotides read TGCAGTGCTCAGAAGGGGAACACTGAAGCTTTCTTT.

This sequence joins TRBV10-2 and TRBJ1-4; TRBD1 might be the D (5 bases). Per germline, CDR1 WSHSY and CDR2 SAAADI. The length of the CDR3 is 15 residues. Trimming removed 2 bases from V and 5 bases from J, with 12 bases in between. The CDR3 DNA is TGCGCCAGCAGTGAGGTGACAGATTCGAATGAAAAACTGTTTTTT. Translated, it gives CASSEVTDSNEKLFF.

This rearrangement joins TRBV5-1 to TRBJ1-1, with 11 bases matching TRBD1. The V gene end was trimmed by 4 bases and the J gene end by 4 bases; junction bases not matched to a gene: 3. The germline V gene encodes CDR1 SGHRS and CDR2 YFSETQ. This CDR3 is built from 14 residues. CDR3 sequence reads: CASSGGTGGTEAFF. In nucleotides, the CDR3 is TGCGCCAGCAGCGGCGGGACAGGGGGCACTGAAGCTTTCTTT. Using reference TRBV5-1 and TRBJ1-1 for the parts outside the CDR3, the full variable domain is KAGVTQTPRYLIKTRGQQVTLSCSPISGHRSVSWYQQTPGQGLQFLFEYFSETQRNKGNFPGRFSGRQFSNSRSEMNVSTLELGDSALYLCASSGGTGGTEAFFGQGTRLTVV.

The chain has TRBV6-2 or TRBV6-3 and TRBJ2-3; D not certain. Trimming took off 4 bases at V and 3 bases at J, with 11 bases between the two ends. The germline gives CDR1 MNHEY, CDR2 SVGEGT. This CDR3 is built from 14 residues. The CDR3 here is CASSSPFRTDTQYF. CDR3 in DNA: TGTGCCAGCAGTTCACCCTTCCGAACAGATACGCAGTATTTT.

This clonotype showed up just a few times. CDR3 DNA sequence: TGCAGTGCTCCGACCTCATGGGAAGAGACCCAGTACTTC. Amino acid sequence: CSAPTSWEETQYF. This sequence joins TRBV20-1 and TRBJ2-5, with unresolved D. Germline values: CDR1 DFQATT, CDR2 SNEGSKA (reference sequence). CDR3 size: 13 residues. The V gene lost 5 bases and the J gene lost 3 bases, with 13 bases spanning the gap.

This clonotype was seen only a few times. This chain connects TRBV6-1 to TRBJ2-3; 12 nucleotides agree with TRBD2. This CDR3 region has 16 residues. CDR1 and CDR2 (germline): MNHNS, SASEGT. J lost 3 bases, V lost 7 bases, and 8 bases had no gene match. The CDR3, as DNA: TGTGCCAGCAATGGACTAGCGGGATCGAGAACAGATACGCAGTATTTT. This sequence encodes CASNGLAGSRTDTQYF.